Listed here is a single T cell receptor beta chain. The antigen is not known. The source of the sample is a study of T cells after yellow fever vaccination. Study-wide findings and caveats: The presence of abundant clonotypes contaminating from the bulk population was possible in FACS-sorted repertoires. Across the CD4 and CD8 compartments, a small share of clonotypes was present in both.

TCRdb passed the 5' RACE reads through MiXCR, listing each CDR3 protein once. The table records around 590,000 distinct CDR3 sequences, more than 9% of them present only once. Trimming removed 0 bases from V and 8 bases from J, with 13 bases in between. The germline V gene encodes CDR1 LGHNA and CDR2 YSLEER. This CDR3 contains 14 residues. This specimen was PBMCs, taken on the day of the yellow fever booster vaccination. V and J are TRBV4-3 and TRBJ1-2; D remains ambiguous. The receptor's source is a young man who received the YFV17D yellow fever vaccine. Here the CDR3 DNA reads TGCGCCAGCAGCCAAGAGGTGGGATCCGGAGGCTACACCTTC. It codes for CASSQEVGSGGYTF.